Listed below are T cell receptor delta chains from one sample, sequenced in a study of gamma-delta chains in newborns, infants, children. TCRdb re-called clones from the reads using CATT. The sample lists fewer than 5,000 delta-chain clones, less than 40% occurring once. What was sequenced was blood. The receptor set was obtained from a child who received the measles vaccine. Both conserved end residues are part of each CDR3. The D gene is left open where the match is weak. Expanded clones are given a class, and other clones once, few, many or no size at all.

V gene: TRAV29/DV5
clone size: medium-sized
J gene: TRDJ1
D gene: TRDD3
CDR3 protein: CAAITSYGVLGDTDDKLIF

V gene: TRDV3
clone size: .
J gene: TRDJ1
D gene: .
CDR3 protein: CASSTGGKEFYTDKLIF

V gene: TRAV29/DV5
clone size: .
J gene: TRDJ1
D gene: TRDD3
CDR3 protein: CAARPSAVLGDTFRKLIF

V gene: TRDV1
clone size: medium-sized
J gene: TRDJ1
D gene: TRDD3
CDR3 protein: CALGELESHPYWGESVTDKLIF

V gene: TRDV1
clone size: .
J gene: TRDJ1
D gene: TRDD3
CDR3 protein: CALGELIDAPTDMGEELIF

V gene: TRDV1
clone size: .
J gene: TRDJ1
D gene: TRDD3
CDR3 protein: CALGELGDEYTDKLIF

V gene: TRDV1
clone size: .
J gene: TRDJ1
D gene: TRDD2
CDR3 protein: CALGGLVFGPSYAFRAPILATDKLIF

V gene: TRDV1
clone size: .
J gene: TRDJ1
D gene: .
CDR3 protein: CALGELGSLWIPPPFTTGKLIF

V gene: TRDV3
clone size: few
J gene: TRDJ1
D gene: .
CDR3 protein: CASRDTSWGGDDKLIF

V gene: TRDV3
clone size: .
J gene: TRDJ1
D gene: .
CDR3 protein: CAVTFLLGDTTDKLIF

V gene: TRDV1
clone size: .
J gene: TRDJ1
D gene: TRDD3
CDR3 protein: CALGTPELPTGGYWGIRLSGTDKLIF

V gene: TRDV1
clone size: .
J gene: TRDJ1
D gene: TRDD3
CDR3 protein: CALGDSSYYGDTGTDKLIF

V gene: TRDV1
clone size: few
J gene: TRDJ2
D gene: TRDD3
CDR3 protein: CALGEGFPPILGTHPAQLFF

V gene: TRDV1
clone size: .
J gene: TRDJ1
D gene: TRDD3
CDR3 protein: CALGEAHWGCKHTDKLIF

V gene: TRDV3
clone size: .
J gene: TRDJ1
D gene: TRDD3
CDR3 protein: CALGLPRFVLGDTPELIF

V gene: TRDV1
clone size: .
J gene: TRDJ1
D gene: .
CDR3 protein: CALGPSSPCTDTDKLIF

V gene: TRAV29/DV5
clone size: .
J gene: TRDJ1
D gene: .
CDR3 protein: CAASVLETYTDKLIF

V gene: TRDV1
clone size: .
J gene: TRDJ1
D gene: TRDD3
CDR3 protein: CALGELFSPNAHWGGLIF

V gene: TRDV1
clone size: few
J gene: TRDJ1
D gene: TRDD3
CDR3 protein: CALGELPTRSYWGLPYTDKLIF

V gene: TRDV2
clone size: .
J gene: TRDJ1
D gene: TRDD3
CDR3 protein: CACDPLGDTPYTDKLIF

V gene: TRDV1
clone size: once
J gene: TRDJ1
D gene: .
CDR3 protein: CALGERGDPFLRDTSGDTAGKLIF

V gene: TRAV29/DV5
clone size: medium-sized
J gene: TRDJ1
D gene: TRDD3
CDR3 protein: CAASAESWTNWGTYTDKLIF

V gene: TRDV1
clone size: few
J gene: TRDJ1
D gene: .
CDR3 protein: CALGELTDLDLYTDKLIF

V gene: TRDV1
clone size: .
J gene: TRDJ1
D gene: TRDD3
CDR3 protein: CALGDPPSQRDTALDKLIF

V gene: TRDV1
clone size: .
J gene: TRDJ1
D gene: .
CDR3 protein: CALGWTTRGYDKLIF